This T cell receptor (beta chain) derives from a study of identical twins. The CDR3 is made up of 14 amino acids. Germline V gene lookup returns CDR1 SGHTA and CDR2 FQGNSA. Trimming left V 5 bases short and J 0 bases short, with 9 bases between. TCRdb redid the calling of the 5' RACE reads with MiXCR, one entry per CDR3 protein. The sample shows some 710,000 distinct CDR3 sequences, around 6% of them seen only once. This clonotype was seen a handful of times. This chain links TRBV7-2 with TRBJ2-3; D is unresolved. This sequence was found in a man between 18 and 35 years old in good health. The sequencing sample was made of naive T cells sorted from blood. The DNA of the CDR3 is TGTGCCAGCAGCCTCCCTCAGAGCACAGATACGCAGTATTTT. It encodes CASSLPQSTDTQYF.